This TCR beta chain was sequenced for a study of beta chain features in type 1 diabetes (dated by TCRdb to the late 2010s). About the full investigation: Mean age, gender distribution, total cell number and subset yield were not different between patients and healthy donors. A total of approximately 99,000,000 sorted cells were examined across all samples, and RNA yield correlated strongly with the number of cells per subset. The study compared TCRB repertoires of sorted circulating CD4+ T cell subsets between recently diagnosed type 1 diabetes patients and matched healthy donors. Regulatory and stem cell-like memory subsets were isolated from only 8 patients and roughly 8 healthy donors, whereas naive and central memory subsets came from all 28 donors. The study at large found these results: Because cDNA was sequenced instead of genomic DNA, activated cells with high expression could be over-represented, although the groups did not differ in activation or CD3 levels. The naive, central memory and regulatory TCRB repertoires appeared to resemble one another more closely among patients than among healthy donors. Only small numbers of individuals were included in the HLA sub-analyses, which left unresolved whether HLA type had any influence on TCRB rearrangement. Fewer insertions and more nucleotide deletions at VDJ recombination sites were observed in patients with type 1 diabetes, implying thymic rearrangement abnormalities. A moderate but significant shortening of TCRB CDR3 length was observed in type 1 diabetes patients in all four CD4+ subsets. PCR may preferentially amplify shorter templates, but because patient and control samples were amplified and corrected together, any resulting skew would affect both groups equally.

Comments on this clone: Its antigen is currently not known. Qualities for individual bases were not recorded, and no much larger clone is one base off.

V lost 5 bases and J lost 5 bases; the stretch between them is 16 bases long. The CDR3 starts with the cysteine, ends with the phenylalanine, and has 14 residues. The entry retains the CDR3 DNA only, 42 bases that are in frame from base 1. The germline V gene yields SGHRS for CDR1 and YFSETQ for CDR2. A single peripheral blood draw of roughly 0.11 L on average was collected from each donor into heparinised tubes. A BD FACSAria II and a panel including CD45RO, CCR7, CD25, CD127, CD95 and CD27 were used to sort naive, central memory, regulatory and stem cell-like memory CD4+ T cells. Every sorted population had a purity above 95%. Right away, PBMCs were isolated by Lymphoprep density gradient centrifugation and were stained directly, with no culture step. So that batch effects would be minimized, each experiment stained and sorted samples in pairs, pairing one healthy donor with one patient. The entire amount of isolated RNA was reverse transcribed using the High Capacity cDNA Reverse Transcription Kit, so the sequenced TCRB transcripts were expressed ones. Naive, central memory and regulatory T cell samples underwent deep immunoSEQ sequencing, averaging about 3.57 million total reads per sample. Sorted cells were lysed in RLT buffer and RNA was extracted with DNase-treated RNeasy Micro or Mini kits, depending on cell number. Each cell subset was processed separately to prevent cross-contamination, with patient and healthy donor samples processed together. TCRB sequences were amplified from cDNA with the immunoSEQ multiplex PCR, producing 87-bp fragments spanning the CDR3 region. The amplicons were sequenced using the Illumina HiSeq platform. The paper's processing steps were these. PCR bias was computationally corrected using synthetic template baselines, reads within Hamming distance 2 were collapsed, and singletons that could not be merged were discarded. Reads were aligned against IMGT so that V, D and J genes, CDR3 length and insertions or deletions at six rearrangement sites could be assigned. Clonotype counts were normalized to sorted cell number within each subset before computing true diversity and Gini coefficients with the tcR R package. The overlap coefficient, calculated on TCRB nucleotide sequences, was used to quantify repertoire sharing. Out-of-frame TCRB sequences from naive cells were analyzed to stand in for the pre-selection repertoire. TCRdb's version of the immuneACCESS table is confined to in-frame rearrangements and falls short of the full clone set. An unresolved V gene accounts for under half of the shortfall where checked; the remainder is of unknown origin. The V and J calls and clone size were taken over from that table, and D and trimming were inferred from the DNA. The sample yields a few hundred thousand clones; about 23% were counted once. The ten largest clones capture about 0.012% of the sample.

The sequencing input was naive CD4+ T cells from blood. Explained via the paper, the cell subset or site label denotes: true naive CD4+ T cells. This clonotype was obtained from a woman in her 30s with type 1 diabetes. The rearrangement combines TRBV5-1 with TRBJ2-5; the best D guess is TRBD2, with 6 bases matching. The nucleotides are TGCGCCAGCAGTGGGACCGCCGGAGGGGAGACCCAGTACTTC. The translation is CASSGTAGGETQYF.